The T cell receptor beta chain under discussion was sequenced for a study of shared clonotypes between healthy human individuals. Turning to the study itself: A couple of women and a few men aged 18 to 49 made up the donors.

Clones were read by immunoSEQ multiplex PCR, and TCRdb kept only the in-frame ones, dropping some. The table includes over a million clones, about 84% detected once. Findings and caveats of the study: Only blood underwent sampling, and tissue repertoires likely differ. All-four-donor shared clonotypes had higher generation probabilities than non-shared clonotypes did.

The CDR3 consists of 15 residues. Germline values: CDR1 KGHSH, CDR2 LQKENI. V lost 6 bases, J lost 7 bases, and 7 bases stayed unmatched. Turning to this clone: Its antigen remains unidentified.

The source material was memory CD4+ T cells from PBMCs. The subset: CD45RA-negative fraction. The TCR comes from a man between 18 and 35 years old in good health. Some clones in this sample may be carry-over from other donors' samples. The V and J genes are TRBV18 and TRBJ1-5; the match to TRBD1 covers 12 bases. The CDR3 sequence is CASSGDRGPGQPQHF. In DNA form, the CDR3 reads TGTGCCAGCTCGGGGGACAGGGGGCCAGGACAGCCCCAGCATTTT.